These T cell receptor beta chains were read from a single sample in a study of blood T cell repertoires in COVID-19. Method: immunoSEQ multiplex PCR; TCRdb's copy keeps in-frame clones and lacks some. The sample holds 200,000 or so clones, over 80% seen once. What was sequenced was peripheral blood. These receptors were collected from a woman aged 40 to 50 with acute or convalescent COVID-19. Both conserved end residues are part of each CDR3. The D gene is left open where the match is weak. The size field is filled for only some rows; it gives once, few, many or a size class.

j_call,d_call,v_call,cdr3_length,clone_size,cdr3_aa,cdr3_nt
TRBJ1-2,TRBD1,TRBV9,15,few,CASSADRVPYYGYTF,TGTGCCAGCAGCGCCGACAGGGTTCCATACTATGGCTACACCTTC
TRBJ1-2,.,TRBV5-1,13,.,CASSLDGVAGYTF,TGCGCCAGCAGCTTGGATGGTGTGGCTGGCTACACCTTC
TRBJ2-3,TRBD2,TRBV19,15,.,CASGELAGGKDTQYF,TGTGCCAGTGGGGAATTAGCGGGGGGGAAGGATACGCAGTATTTT
TRBJ1-5,TRBD1,TRBV10-3,15,.,CAISEPGGLGQPQHF,TGTGCCATCAGTGAGCCAGGGGGCTTAGGGCAGCCCCAGCATTTT
TRBJ1-1,.,TRBV5-6,14,.,CASSLAPGAGGTFF,TGTGCCAGCAGCTTGGCGCCAGGGGCGGGGGGAACTTTCTTT
TRBJ1-6,.,TRBV11-2,16,once,CASSPTLSSYNSPLHF,TGTGCCAGCAGCCCCACTTTGAGCTCCTATAATTCACCCCTCCACTTT
TRBJ2-1,.,TRBV24-1,16,.,CATSDLLPGGYNEQFF,TGTGCCACCAGTGATTTGCTCCCCGGAGGATACAATGAGCAGTTCTTC
TRBJ1-2,TRBD1,TRBV10-3,17,.,CAISESLDRSSVAGYTF,TGTGCCATCAGTGAGTCTTTGGACAGGAGCTCGGTTGCTGGCTACACCTTC
TRBJ2-3,TRBD2,TRBV9,15,.,CASSPGSSGGDTQYF,TGTGCCAGCAGCCCAGGGTCTAGCGGGGGGGATACGCAGTATTTT
TRBJ1-1,TRBD1,TRBV12-3/TRBV12-4,13,.,CATHRGAGTEAFF,TGTGCCACCCACAGGGGGGCCGGGACTGAAGCTTTCTTT
TRBJ2-2,.,TRBV5-5,16,.,CASSPGRSANTGELFF,TGTGCCAGCAGTCCTGGGAGGTCTGCGAACACCGGGGAGCTGTTTTTT
TRBJ2-2,.,TRBV10-3,15,once,CAIRPNRENTGELFF,TGTGCCATCAGACCCAACAGGGAGAACACCGGGGAGCTGTTTTTT
TRBJ2-1,.,TRBV18,12,once,CASSPAAHEQFF,TGTGCCAGCTCACCGGCCGCACATGAGCAGTTCTTC
TRBJ1-6,.,TRBV28,12,many,CASSHRISPLHF,TGTGCCAGCAGTCACAGGATTTCACCCCTCCACTTT
TRBJ2-5,TRBD2,TRBV5-1,15,.,CASSLFLAEGETQYF,TGCGCCAGCAGCCTCTTCCTAGCGGAGGGGGAGACCCAGTACTTC
TRBJ2-7,TRBD1,TRBV11-2,15,.,CASSSGGQGPYEQYF,TGTGCCAGCAGCTCAGGGGGACAGGGACCGTACGAGCAGTACTTC
TRBJ2-7,.,TRBV7-8,14,.,CASSLVVQSYEQYF,TGTGCCAGCAGCTTAGTAGTACAGTCCTACGAGCAGTACTTC
TRBJ1-3,.,TRBV30,16,.,CAWSVKFGSSRNTIYF,TGTGCCTGGAGTGTGAAGTTCGGGAGCTCGAGAAACACCATATATTTT
TRBJ2-4,.,TRBV10-1,18,.,CASSDPGRDILAKNIQYF,TGCGCCAGCAGTGACCCTGGCCGGGACATACTAGCCAAAAACATTCAGTACTTC
TRBJ2-1,TRBD2,TRBV9,18,.,CASSVVGASGWEGHEQFF,TGTGCCAGCAGCGTAGTGGGTGCTAGCGGTTGGGAGGGACATGAGCAGTTCTTC
TRBJ2-3,.,TRBV24-1,16,.,CATSEVDPEGTDTQYF,TGTGCCACCAGTGAAGTGGACCCGGAGGGCACAGATACGCAGTATTTT
TRBJ1-6,TRBD1,TRBV6-2/TRBV6-3,16,.,CASSYLPSGGASPLHF,TGTGCCAGCAGTTACCTACCTTCAGGGGGCGCTTCACCCCTCCACTTT
TRBJ2-3,.,TRBV25-1,13,.,CASRQSSTDTQYF,TGTGCCAGCAGACAGTCTAGCACAGATACGCAGTATTTT
TRBJ2-5,.,TRBV7-2,15,.,CASSQNEGGAGTQYF,TGTGCCAGCAGTCAAAACGAGGGGGGGGCTGGGACCCAGTACTTC
TRBJ2-5,.,TRBV28,13,.,CASRWSVQETQYF,TGTGCCAGCAGGTGGTCGGTTCAAGAGACCCAGTACTTC
TRBJ2-4,TRBD1,TRBV7-2,16,.,CASSSGVRGLGDIQYF,TGTGCCAGCAGCTCAGGGGTCAGGGGGTTAGGTGACATTCAGTACTTC
TRBJ2-3,.,TRBV19,15,.,CASSTLQEKTDTQYF,TGTGCCAGTAGTACACTACAAGAAAAGACAGATACGCAGTATTTT
TRBJ2-3,.,TRBV2,12,.,CASSDRLESPHF,TGTGCCAGCAGCGACAGACTAGAATCTCCCCATTTT
TRBJ2-1,.,TRBV18,16,.,CASSPVAVYSYNEQFF,TGTGCCAGCTCCCCCGTAGCGGTTTACTCCTACAATGAGCAGTTCTTC
TRBJ1-6,TRBD1,TRBV2,17,.,CASNPSTGSFLNSPLHF,TGTGCCAGCAACCCATCGACAGGGAGTTTCCTTAATTCACCCCTCCACTTT
TRBJ2-7,TRBD2,TRBV9,15,.,CASSVAEREWDEQYF,TGTGCCAGCAGCGTAGCCGAGCGGGAGTGGGACGAGCAGTACTTC
TRBJ2-2,TRBD2,TRBV11-2,13,.,CASVAGGVGELFF,TGTGCCAGCGTTGCGGGGGGGGTCGGGGAGCTGTTTTTT